These 30 T cell receptor beta chains originate from one sample sequenced in a study of blood T cells in healthy people across ages. For the second PCR, which ran for roughly 7 to 11 cycles, a sample-barcoded 5' primer and a J-beta primer mix were used. Using its own MiXCR run on the 5' RACE reads, TCRdb lists one record per CDR3 protein. In the table there are about 570,000 distinct CDR3 sequences, about 29% of which are singletons. This sample was also put to use in a study of T cells of mothers and their children.

The material sequenced was blood. The receptor set was obtained from a boy younger than 10 in good health.

This clonotype was seen more than once but under ten times. V and J are TRBV4-3 and TRBJ1-3; D is unresolved. CDR3 size: 17 residues. V shed 0 bases and J shed 1 base, with 13 bases lying between them. Germline V gene lookup returns CDR1 LGHNA and CDR2 YSLEER. CDR3 loop: CASSQDRTDFSGNTIYF. In DNA, the CDR3 is TGCGCCAGCAGCCAAGACCGGACGGACTTTTCTGGAAACACCATATATTTT.

In its sample, this clonotype was seen a few times. J is TRBJ2-1 and V is TRBV5-1; D remains ambiguous. In germline, CDR1 is SGHRS, CDR2 YFSETQ. V dropped 1 base and J dropped 0 bases, with 8 bases sitting between them. The CDR3 covers 15 residues. The DNA for the CDR3 is TGCGCCAGCAGCTTGATGACGAGCTCCTACAATGAGCAGTTCTTC. This gives the protein CASSLMTSSYNEQFF.

CDR3 region: CSAAQGAGYTF. The CDR3 DNA reads TGCAGTGCTGCCCAGGGGGCTGGCTACACCTTC. The V and J genes are TRBV20-1 and TRBJ1-2; 8 bases match TRBD1. Trimming removed 5 bases from V and 7 bases from J; junction bases left unmatched: 3. The CDR3 totals 11 residues. CDR1 and CDR2 from the germline V gene are DFQATT and SNEGSKA (reference sequence).

The sample holds a few counts of this clonotype. V gene TRBV12-3 or TRBV12-4 combines with J gene TRBJ2-1; possible D gene TRBD2, 5 bases. Between the trimmed V and J ends, which lost 2 bases and 8 bases, there was a span of 7 bases. This CDR3 has 12 amino acids. In DNA form, the CDR3 reads TGTGCCAGCAGTTTAAGTAGCGATGAGCAGTTCTTC. Its translation is CASSLSSDEQFF.

This clonotype has just a few counts. This chain uses TRBV2 with TRBJ2-1, with D perhaps given as TRBD1 or TRBD2 (5 bases each). V gave up 4 bases and J gave up 13 bases, with 17 bases separating them. The CDR3 totals 13 residues. CDR1 and CDR2 from the germline V gene are SNHLY and FYNNEI. CDR3 nucleotide sequence: TGTGCCAGCAGTGCTAACGTACGGGACCTCCAGTTCTTC. It encodes CASSANVRDLQFF.

This clonotype was seen a handful of times. The J gene is TRBJ1-4, the V gene TRBV7-2; D not resolved. Germline V CDR1 and CDR2: SGHTA, FQGNSA. The CDR3 length is 16 residues. V was cut by 1 base and J by 8 bases, with 17 bases left in between. CDR3 nucleotides: TGTGCCAGCAGCTTAGGTATCGGGAGCAACATCGAAAAACTGTTTTTT. Protein product: CASSLGIGSNIEKLFF.

This chain joins TRBV12-3 or TRBV12-4 and TRBJ2-7; maybe TRBD2 (7 bases). This CDR3 is 16 amino acids long. The V and J ends lost 8 bases and 5 bases respectively, with 25 bases between them. DNA of the CDR3: TGTGCCAGCTGCCGTGGGGAGGGGGTTCCGTTTAACGAGCAGTACTTC. It specifies CASCRGEGVPFNEQYF.

V is TRBV10-3 and J is TRBJ1-6; D is ambiguous. The V end was cut by 0 bases, the J end by 0 bases, with 12 bases between. The CDR3 runs to 18 residues. Germline loops: CDR1 ENHRY, CDR2 SYGVKD. The CDR3 coding sequence is TGTGCCATCAGTGAGTCAAGCGGCAAAAGCTCCTATAATTCACCCCTCCACTTT. Translated: CAISESSGKSSYNSPLHF.

This clonotype has a handful of counts. The rearrangement joins TRBV19 to TRBJ1-5; D possibly corresponds to TRBD1 (5 bases). The ends were cut back, 3 bases at V and 0 bases at J, with 21 bases in the middle. In germline, CDR1 is LNHDA, CDR2 SQIVND (reference sequence). This CDR3 contains 19 residues. The DNA of the CDR3 is TGTGCCAGTAGTATCGAAACTTCGAGACAGATCGATAGCAATCAGCCCCAGCATTTT. Translated: CASSIETSRQIDSNQPQHF.

The chain has TRBV6-5 and TRBJ2-5, with TRBD2 matching over 8 bases. The DNA matches TRBJ2-7 better at its end, which makes the J call doubtful. This CDR3 contains 15 residues. The germline V gene encodes CDR1 MNHEY and CDR2 SVGAGI. CDR3 in DNA: TGTGCCACCGTCGCCCCGGGACTAGGGACCTACGAGCAGTACTTC. Encoded protein: CATVAPGLGTYEQYF.

This clonotype was counted between two and nine times. The gene calls are TRBV19 and TRBJ1-1, with 7 bases aligning to TRBD1. From germline, CDR1 is LNHDA and CDR2 SQIVND (reference sequence). J was trimmed by 0 bases and V by 4 bases; bases with no gene match: 11. This CDR3 spans 17 amino acids. The CDR3 DNA reads as TGTGCCAGTAGTACCAACAGGGGAAACGTGATGAACACTGAAGCTTTCTTT. Residues: CASSTNRGNVMNTEAFF.

The V and J genes are TRBV7-9 and TRBJ2-1; no clear D gene. Germline assignment: CDR1 SEHNR and CDR2 FQNEAQ (reference sequence). The CDR3 consists of 15 residues. The V end was cut by 2 bases, the J end by 2 bases, with 10 bases between. The CDR3 sequence is CASSLLDLAYNEQFF. In nucleotides, the CDR3 is TGTGCCAGCAGCTTATTGGACCTAGCCTACAATGAGCAGTTCTTC.

This clonotype occurred a few times. The chain uses TRBV2 and TRBJ1-5; no firm D call. The ends were cut back, 3 bases at V and 3 bases at J, with 12 bases in the middle. This CDR3 is built from 15 residues. CDR1 is SNHLY and CDR2 is FYNNEI in the germline V gene. CDR3 nucleotide sequence: TGTGCCAGCAGTGAGGGTGGTTCCTTCAATCAGCCCCAGCATTTT. This gives the protein CASSEGGSFNQPQHF.

Only a few counts were recorded for this clonotype. The chain combines TRBV2 with TRBJ1-3, with a tentative D call TRBD1 (5 bases). The CDR3 is 12 residues long. Per the germline V gene, CDR1 is SNHLY and CDR2 is FYNNEI. V lost 6 bases and J 8 bases, leaving 11 bases between the germline ends. DNA of the CDR3: TGTGCCAGCAGGACCCGGGGGTACACCATATATTTT. The encoded protein is CASRTRGYTIYF.

J is TRBJ2-5 and V is TRBV5-1; 7 nucleotides agree with TRBD2. The CDR3 covers 14 residues. CDR1 and CDR2 (germline): SGHRS, YFSETQ. The V segment lost 2 bases and the J segment 6 bases; nucleotides outside the gene matches: 7. This chain's CDR3 is CASSFQRDAQTQYF. DNA of the CDR3: TGCGCCAGCAGCTTCCAGCGGGACGCGCAGACCCAGTACTTC.

The sample holds a few counts of this clonotype. This sequence joins TRBV20-1 and TRBJ2-3, with TRBD2 identical over 14 bases. The V gene's germline CDR1 is DFQATT and CDR2 SNEGSKA (reference sequence). Trimming at V came to 3 bases and at J to 1 base, leaving 6 bases not matched to a gene. The CDR3 length is 17 residues. Here the CDR3 reads CSARGLAGAGRTDTQYF. The DNA for the CDR3 is TGCAGTGCTAGGGGACTAGCGGGAGCCGGGCGCACAGATACGCAGTATTTT.

This clonotype was seen more than once but under ten times. The chain uses TRBV10-3 and TRBJ1-5, with 11 positions matching TRBD1. V dropped 10 bases and J dropped 7; count of bases not matched to a gene: 6. The length of the CDR3 is 13 residues. CDR1 ENHRY and CDR2 SYGVKD come from the germline V gene. The CDR3 DNA is TGTGCCACGACCGGGACAGGGGGACAGCCCCAGCATTTT. Translation gives CATTGTGGQPQHF.

This sequence joins TRBV5-1 and TRBJ2-3; 8 bases agree with TRBD2. Germline V gene data show CDR1 as SGHRS and CDR2 as YFSETQ. The CDR3 runs 15 residues. After removal of 0 bases from V and 4 bases from J, the junction contained 4 bases not matched to a gene. CDR3 DNA sequence: TGCGCCAGCAGCTTGGAGGCAGCGGGGGCAGATACGCAGTATTTT. As protein: CASSLEAAGADTQYF.

The chain is built from TRBV7-9 and TRBJ2-5; TRBD2 matches at 11 bases. The DNA end is a closer match to TRBJ2-1, so the J assignment may be wrong. CDR1 SEHNR and CDR2 FQNEAQ come from the germline V gene (reference sequence). CDR3 size: 15 residues. CDR3 in amino acids: CASSRTSGGVDEQFF. CDR3 in DNA: TGTGCCAGCAGCAGAACTAGCGGGGGTGTCGATGAGCAGTTCTTC.

This clonotype was found a few times. The chain has TRBV20-1 and TRBJ2-1, with D hard to call. The end of the DNA aligns better with TRBJ2-7, so the J call may be wrong. Germline V lookup: CDR1 DFQATT, CDR2 SNEGSKA (reference sequence). The CDR3 totals 14 residues. The CDR3 spells CSAAGSRWDYEQYF. In DNA form, the CDR3 reads TGCAGTGCAGCCGGATCTCGTTGGGACTACGAGCAGTACTTC.

This sequence joins TRBV6-2 or TRBV6-3 and TRBJ2-7, with 12 positions matching TRBD2. V lost 5 bases, J lost 4 bases, and 12 bases stayed unmatched. The CDR3 sequence is 17 residues long. Germline CDR1 reads MNHEY; CDR2 reads SVGEGT. As DNA, the CDR3 is TGTGCCAGCAGTAACCCTAGACTAGCGGGAGTTCTGTACGAGCAGTACTTC. Its protein product is CASSNPRLAGVLYEQYF.

The table lists this clonotype with a few counts. This chain joins TRBV12-3 or TRBV12-4 and TRBJ2-7, with no clear D. The V gene lost 11 bases and the J gene lost 0 bases, with 11 bases spanning the gap. CDR3 length: 12 residues. The CDR3, as DNA: TGTGCCTCCGCTCCGCACTCCTACGAGCAGTACTTC. It is translated as CASAPHSYEQYF.

This clonotype was seen more than once but under ten times. The V call is TRBV4-3, the J call TRBJ2-5; D not certain. The V gene's germline CDR1 is LGHNA and CDR2 YSLEER. The CDR3 consists of 15 residues. Trimming cost V 0 bases and J 0 bases, with 8 bases left between them. The CDR3 bases are TGCGCCAGCAGCCAAGATGGCCTTTACCAAGAGACCCAGTACTTC. It specifies CASSQDGLYQETQYF.

This clonotype has just a few counts. The chain carries TRBV20-1 and TRBJ1-4; 8 nucleotides line up with TRBD1. The CDR3 contains 13 residues. With V trimmed by 6 bases and J by 8 bases, 8 bases remained unmatched. Germline V CDR1 and CDR2: DFQATT, SNEGSKA (reference sequence). The CDR3 sequence is CSAATGAGEKLFF. The DNA of the CDR3 is TGCAGTGCAGCGACAGGGGCGGGCGAAAAACTGTTTTTT.

V is TRBV6-5 and J is TRBJ1-1; D ambiguous. The length of the CDR3 is 16 residues. V dropped 2 bases and J dropped 1 base, with 14 bases sitting between them. Germline V gene data show CDR1 as MNHEY and CDR2 as SVGAGI. DNA of the CDR3: TGTGCCAGCAGTTACGGGCCCAACAAACGGAACACTGAAGCTTTCTTT. Its translation is CASSYGPNKRNTEAFF.

This clonotype has just a few counts. V and J are TRBV6-5 and TRBJ1-2; unclear D gene. Between the trimmed V and J ends, which lost 6 bases and 1 base, there was a span of 9 bases. CDR1 is MNHEY, CDR2 SVGAGI, per germline. The CDR3 spans 13 residues. The CDR3 region has the DNA TGTGCCAGCAGACGGACGGTTAACTATGGCTACACCTTC. This codes for CASRRTVNYGYTF.

The chain uses TRBV29-1 and TRBJ2-3; the match to TRBD2 covers 8 bases. Germline V gene lookup returns CDR1 SQVTM and CDR2 ANQGSEA. This CDR3 is built from 14 residues. V gave up 6 bases and J gave up 5 bases; unmatched junction bases: 10. DNA of the CDR3: TGCAGCGTGGAACCGGGACTAGGAGGAGATACGCAGTATTTT. Translation: CSVEPGLGGDTQYF.

The chain has TRBV5-6 and TRBJ2-2; a possible D gene is TRBD1 (6 bases). The CDR3 has 17 amino acids. Per germline, CDR1 SGHDT and CDR2 YYEEEE. Deletions cut 3 bases from V and 6 bases from J, with 21 bases between. In DNA, the CDR3 is TGTGCCAGCAGCTCAACAACGAGGGACATCTTTCCCGGGGAGCTGTTTTTT. It translates to CASSSTTRDIFPGELFF.

This clonotype was detected a few times. The gene calls are TRBV29-1 and TRBJ2-3; D unresolved. Trimming pared 2 bases from V and 0 bases from J, leaving 3 bases between. Germline-derived CDR1 and CDR2 are SQVTM and ANQGSEA. This CDR3 comprises 12 residues. The CDR3: CSVERSTDTQYF. In nucleotides, the CDR3 is TGCAGCGTTGAAAGGAGCACAGATACGCAGTATTTT.

There are many counts of this clonotype. The J gene is TRBJ2-1, the V gene TRBV4-3; TRBD1 aligns across 11 bases. J gave up 0 bases and V 5 bases, and 3 bases lay outside the gene matches. From germline, CDR1 is LGHNA and CDR2 YSLEER. The CDR3 covers 16 residues. CDR3: CASSSGTGGSYNEQFF. The CDR3 region has the DNA TGCGCCAGCAGCTCCGGGACAGGGGGCTCCTACAATGAGCAGTTCTTC.